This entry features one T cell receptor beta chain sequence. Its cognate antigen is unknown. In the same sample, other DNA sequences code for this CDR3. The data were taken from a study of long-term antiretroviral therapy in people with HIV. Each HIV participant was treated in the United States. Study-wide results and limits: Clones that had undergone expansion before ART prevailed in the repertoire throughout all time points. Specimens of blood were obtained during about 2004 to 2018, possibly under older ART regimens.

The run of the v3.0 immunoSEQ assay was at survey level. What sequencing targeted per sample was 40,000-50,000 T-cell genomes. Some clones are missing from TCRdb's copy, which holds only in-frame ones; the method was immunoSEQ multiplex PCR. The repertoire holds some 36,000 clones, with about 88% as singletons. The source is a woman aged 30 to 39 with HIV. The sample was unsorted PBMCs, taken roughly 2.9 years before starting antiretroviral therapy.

This chain's CDR3 is CASSLLGGEAGELFF. The CDR3 nucleotides are TGCGCCAGCAGCCTTCTAGGGGGAGAGGCCGGGGAGCTGTTTTTT. The chain employs TRBV5-1 and TRBJ2-2, with a possible D match to TRBD1 (6 bases). This CDR3 has 15 amino acids. CDR1 and CDR2 (germline): SGHRS, YFSETQ. The germline V and J ends were trimmed by 4 bases and 6 bases, with 16 bases remaining between them.